This T cell receptor (beta chain) was identified in a study of beta chain features in type 1 diabetes. CDR3 length equals 14 residues. V lost 4 bases to trimming and J lost 4 bases; unmatched junction nucleotides: 6. Per germline, CDR1 SQVTM and CDR2 ANQGSEA. The sample holds a few counts of this clone. Its specificity is unknown. cDNA synthesis used the whole RNA isolate, giving expressed TCRB sequences. Clones were read by immunoSEQ multiplex PCR, and TCRdb kept only the in-frame ones, dropping some. The data hold 300,000 or so clones, with roughly an eighth observed a single time. Study findings and constraints: PCR might show a preference for shorter templates, equally across patients and controls. When VDJ junctions were examined, type 1 diabetes patients showed fewer insertions and more deletions. Type 1 diabetes patients had TCRB CDR3s that were shorter (moderately but significantly so) in all four CD4+ subsets.

This clonotype was sampled from a man aged 25 to 40 with type 1 diabetes. This chain joins TRBV29-1 and TRBJ2-3; 9 bases align to TRBD2. Sequences were obtained from naive CD4+ T cells from blood. DNA for the CDR3: TGCAGCGTTGCAGGGCGGGGGGGGCCAGATACGCAGTATTTT. Protein sequence: CSVAGRGGPDTQYF.